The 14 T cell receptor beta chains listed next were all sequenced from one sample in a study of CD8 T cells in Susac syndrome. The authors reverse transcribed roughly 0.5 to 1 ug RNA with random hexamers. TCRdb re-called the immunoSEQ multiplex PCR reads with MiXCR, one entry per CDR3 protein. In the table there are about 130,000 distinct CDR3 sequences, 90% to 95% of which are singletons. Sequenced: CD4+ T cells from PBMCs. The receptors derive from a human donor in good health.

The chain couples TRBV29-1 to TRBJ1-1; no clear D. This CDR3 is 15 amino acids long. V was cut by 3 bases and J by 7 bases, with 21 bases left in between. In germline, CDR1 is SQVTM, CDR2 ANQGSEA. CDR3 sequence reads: CSVDPPGTLHGEAFF. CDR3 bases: TGCAGCGTTGATCCCCCCGGCACTTTACACGGTGAAGCTTTCTTT. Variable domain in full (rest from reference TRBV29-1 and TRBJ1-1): SAVISQKPSRDICQRGTSLTIQCQVDSQVTMMFWYRQQPGQSLTLIATANQGSEATYESGFVIDKFPISRPNLTFSTLTVSNMSPEDSSIYLCSVDPPGTLHGEAFFGQGTRLTVV.

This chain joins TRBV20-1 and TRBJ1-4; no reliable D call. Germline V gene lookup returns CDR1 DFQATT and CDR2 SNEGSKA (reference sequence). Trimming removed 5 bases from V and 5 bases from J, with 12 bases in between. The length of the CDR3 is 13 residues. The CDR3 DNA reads TGCAGTGCTTTTTGGACGGTGAATGAAAAACTGTTTTTT. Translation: CSAFWTVNEKLFF.

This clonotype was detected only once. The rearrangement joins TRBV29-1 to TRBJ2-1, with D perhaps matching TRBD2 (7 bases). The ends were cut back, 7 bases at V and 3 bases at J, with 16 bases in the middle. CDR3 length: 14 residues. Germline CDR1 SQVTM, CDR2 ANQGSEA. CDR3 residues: CSAARGGGYNEQFF. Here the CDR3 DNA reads TGCAGCGCAGCCCGAGGGGGGGGCTACAATGAGCAGTTCTTC.

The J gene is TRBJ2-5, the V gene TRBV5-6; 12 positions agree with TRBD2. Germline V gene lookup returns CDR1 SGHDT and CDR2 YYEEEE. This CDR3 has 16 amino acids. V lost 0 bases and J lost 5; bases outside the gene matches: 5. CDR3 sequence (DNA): TGTGCCAGCAGCTTGGCCTTTGGACTAGCGGGGGAGACCCAGTACTTC. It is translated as CASSLAFGLAGETQYF.

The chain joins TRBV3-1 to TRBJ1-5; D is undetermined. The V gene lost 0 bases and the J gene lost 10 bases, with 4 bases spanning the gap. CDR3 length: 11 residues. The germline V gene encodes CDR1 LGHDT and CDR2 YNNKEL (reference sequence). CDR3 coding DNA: TGTGCCAGCAGCCAAGAGGGCCCCCAGCATTTT. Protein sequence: CASSQEGPQHF. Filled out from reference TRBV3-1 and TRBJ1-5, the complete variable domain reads DTAVSQTPKYLVTQMGNDKSIKCEQNLGHDTMYWYKQDSKKFLKIMFSYNNKELIINETVPNRFSPKSPDKAHLNLHINSLELGDSAVYFCASSQEGPQHFGDGTRLSIL.

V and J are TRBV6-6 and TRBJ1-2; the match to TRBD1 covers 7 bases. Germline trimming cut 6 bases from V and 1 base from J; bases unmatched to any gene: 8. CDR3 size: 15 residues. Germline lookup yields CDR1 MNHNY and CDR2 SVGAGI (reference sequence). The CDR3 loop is CASSQFTGVNYGYTF. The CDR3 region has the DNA TGTGCCAGCAGCCAATTTACAGGGGTTAACTATGGCTACACCTTC.

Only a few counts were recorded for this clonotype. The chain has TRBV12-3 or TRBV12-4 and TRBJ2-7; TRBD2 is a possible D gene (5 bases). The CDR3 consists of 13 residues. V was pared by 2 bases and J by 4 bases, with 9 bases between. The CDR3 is CASSLSGSYEQYF. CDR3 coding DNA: TGTGCCAGCAGTTTAAGCGGTTCGTACGAGCAGTACTTC.

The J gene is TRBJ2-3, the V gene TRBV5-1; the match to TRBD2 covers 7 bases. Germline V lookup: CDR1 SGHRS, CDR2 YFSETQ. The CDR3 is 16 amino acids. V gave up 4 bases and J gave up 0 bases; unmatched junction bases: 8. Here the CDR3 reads CASSAPTSVSTDTQYF. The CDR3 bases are TGCGCCAGCAGCGCCCCAACTAGCGTTAGCACAGATACGCAGTATTTT.

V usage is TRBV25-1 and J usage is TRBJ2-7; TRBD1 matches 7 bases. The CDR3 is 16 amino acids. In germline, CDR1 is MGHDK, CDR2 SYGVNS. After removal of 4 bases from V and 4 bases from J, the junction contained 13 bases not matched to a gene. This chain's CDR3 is CASSGQGRGSGYEQYF. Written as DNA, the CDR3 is TGTGCCAGCAGTGGACAGGGACGGGGCTCCGGTTACGAGCAGTACTTC.

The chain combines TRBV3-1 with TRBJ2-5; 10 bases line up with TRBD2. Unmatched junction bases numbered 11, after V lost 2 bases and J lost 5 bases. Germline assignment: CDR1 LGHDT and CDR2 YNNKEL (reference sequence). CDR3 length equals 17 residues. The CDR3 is CASSQNRLAGGAETQYF. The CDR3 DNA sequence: TGTGCCAGCAGCCAAAACAGGTTAGCGGGAGGAGCGGAGACCCAGTACTTC.

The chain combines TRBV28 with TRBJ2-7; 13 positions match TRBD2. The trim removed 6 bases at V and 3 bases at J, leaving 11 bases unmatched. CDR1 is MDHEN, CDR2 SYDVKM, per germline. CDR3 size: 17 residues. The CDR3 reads CASRGTSGTNRVYEQYF. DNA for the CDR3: TGTGCCAGCAGGGGGACTAGCGGGACCAATCGGGTCTACGAGCAGTACTTC.

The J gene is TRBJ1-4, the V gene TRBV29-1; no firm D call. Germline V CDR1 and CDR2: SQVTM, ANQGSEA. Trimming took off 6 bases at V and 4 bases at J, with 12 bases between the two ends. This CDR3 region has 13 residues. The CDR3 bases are TGCAGCGTCCTGACACTTAGTAATGAAAAACTGTTTTTT. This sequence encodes CSVLTLSNEKLFF.

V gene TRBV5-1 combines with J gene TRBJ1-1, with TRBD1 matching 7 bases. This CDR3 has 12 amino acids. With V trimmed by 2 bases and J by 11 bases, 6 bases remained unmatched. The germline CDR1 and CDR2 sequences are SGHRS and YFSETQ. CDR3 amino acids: CASSLTGVEAFF. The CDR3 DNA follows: TGCGCCAGCAGCTTAACAGGGGTGGAGGCTTTCTTT.

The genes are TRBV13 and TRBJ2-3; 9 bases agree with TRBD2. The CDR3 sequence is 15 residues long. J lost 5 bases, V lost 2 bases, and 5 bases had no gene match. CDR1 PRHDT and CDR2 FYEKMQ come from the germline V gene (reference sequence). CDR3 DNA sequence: TGTGCCAGCAGCTTACGCGGGAGGGCCATAGATACGCAGTATTTT. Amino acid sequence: CASSLRGRAIDTQYF.